A selection of T cell receptor beta chains follows, all from one sample in a study of OX40 agonist ivuxolimab in advanced cancers. Clones were read by immunoSEQ multiplex PCR, and TCRdb kept only the in-frame ones, dropping some. The sample gives 65,000 to 85,000 clones, approximately 89% of which show up once; 0.45% to 0.6% is in the top ten. This specimen consisted of CD4+ or CD8+ T cells sorted from blood, obtained in a trial of the OX40 agonist ivuxolimab. The receptors stem from an adult with an advanced solid tumor such as melanoma, head and neck, liver or kidney cancer. The conserved cysteine and the conserved F or W are not part of the CDR3 here. A D gene is named only where the DNA matches it firmly.

D gene	V gene	J gene	CDR3 protein
TRBD1	TRBV19	TRBJ2-4	ASDTGQGKNIQY
.	TRBV4-2	TRBJ2-1	ASSPDPASSYNEQF
.	TRBV4-1	TRBJ2-1	ASSQARGDFEQF
TRBD1	TRBV29-1	TRBJ1-6	SVIDRGLGSPLH
.	TRBV11-2	TRBJ2-7	ASSPGLPTYEQY
.	TRBV2	TRBJ2-7	ASSSEGSNEQY
TRBD1	TRBV28	TRBJ1-2	ASSLRTGGWYGYT
.	TRBV7-8	TRBJ2-3	ASSSNAGVSQY
.	TRBV9	TRBJ1-2	ASSVAKAGPRYGYT
.	TRBV28	TRBJ1-5	ASSPPGGNQPQH
TRBD1	TRBV5-4	TRBJ1-1	ASSFLGTGGRDTEAF
.	TRBV7-9	TRBJ1-2	ASRGDIYYGYT
.	TRBV7-3	TRBJ1-2	ASSLTIDGNYGYT
TRBD1	TRBV18	TRBJ2-7	ASSLGTGKDEQY
.	TRBV28	TRBJ2-3	ASSSPSVTDTQY
TRBD2	TRBV6-5	TRBJ2-4	ASSYRRGSTKNIQY
TRBD1	TRBV19	TRBJ1-2	ASSPGTAHTNYGYT
.	TRBV14	TRBJ1-6	ASSLVGANSPLH
.	TRBV5-6	TRBJ2-3	ASSTRGPNTQY
TRBD1	TRBV5-4	TRBJ1-4	ASSFTGGANEKLF
.	TRBV9	TRBJ1-2	ASSAQGPYGYT
TRBD1	TRBV7-2	TRBJ1-1	ASSSRPGGDTEAF
.	TRBV7-6	TRBJ1-2	ASSLASRGQAFYGYT
TRBD1	TRBV2	TRBJ2-1	ASRGPPGQSYNEQF
.	TRBV9	TRBJ2-5	ASMSGRGDTETQY
.	TRBV5-1	TRBJ2-3	ASSLARSGLTDTQY
TRBD1	TRBV29-1	TRBJ2-3	SVEELDRGQY
.	TRBV10-3	TRBJ2-5	AISESSGNGETQY
.	TRBV5-4	TRBJ1-2	ASSLGGTNYGYT
TRBD2	TRBV7-8	TRBJ2-3	ASSLGISGITDTQY
.	TRBV5-1	TRBJ2-2	ASSLVAGNTGELF
.	TRBV6-6	TRBJ1-2	ASKFTGNDGYT
.	TRBV29-1	TRBJ2-3	SVRRGSTDTQY
.	TRBV5-6	TRBJ2-1	ASSFPGNNEQF
.	TRBV6-1	TRBJ1-5	ASSDLSRGRGFRDNQPQH
TRBD1	TRBV27	TRBJ1-2	ASSPWTGEDGYT
TRBD2	TRBV4-2	TRBJ2-1	ASSLSGGGTYNEQF
.	TRBV9	TRBJ1-4	ASSFDSSGPSNEKLF
.	TRBV5-1	TRBJ1-2	ASSLGTATFNYGYT
.	TRBV28	TRBJ2-6	ASTQVGALSGANVLT
.	TRBV10-3	TRBJ1-3	AISEGGGSGNTIY
.	TRBV5-1	TRBJ2-3	ASSLVGSDTQY
.	TRBV5-1	TRBJ1-1	ASRAGTGNTEAF
.	TRBV11-3	TRBJ2-2	ASSSRGTGELF
TRBD1	TRBV5-1	TRBJ2-2	ASSPRQGGAGELF
.	TRBV9	TRBJ1-2	ASSVGASSGYGYT
.	TRBV18	TRBJ1-6	ASSPSGPLGSPLH
.	TRBV5-6	TRBJ2-7	ASSLLNEQY
.	TRBV6-1	TRBJ1-2	ASSVASEYYGYT
TRBD2	TRBV5-1	TRBJ2-5	ASSLGTSGGETQY
.	TRBV5-1	TRBJ2-7	ASSLGQGGSYEQY
.	TRBV6-5	TRBJ1-5	ASSPSGTSNQPQH